The 10 T cell receptor beta chains below all came from one sample that was sequenced in a study of blood T cell repertoires in COVID-19. Data came from immunoSEQ multiplex PCR; TCRdb stores just in-frame clones and leaves some out. The sample lists about 170,000 clones; around four fifths were seen once. Specimen: PBMCs or T cells enriched from blood (not recorded which). These receptors were taken from a woman aged 45-60 years in a cohort exposed to, infected with or recovered from COVID-19 (not recorded which).

V and J are TRBV3-1 (or the pseudogene TRBV3-2) and TRBJ1-2, with D unresolved. Germline V gene sequence: CDR1 LGHDT, CDR2 YNNKEL (reference sequence). Trimming took off 3 bases at V and 8 bases at J, with 16 bases between the two ends. The CDR3 spans 14 residues. CDR3 DNA: TGTGCCAGCAGCCACATTAAGGGAGGGTCGGGCTACACCTTC. Translation gives CASSHIKGGSGYTF.

The chain combines TRBV2 with TRBJ2-5, with TRBD1 identical over 9 bases. CDR3 length: 14 amino acids. Germline V gene data show CDR1 as SNHLY and CDR2 as FYNNEI. The V gene end was trimmed by 3 bases and the J gene end by 5 bases; junction bases not matched to a gene: 4. CDR3 in amino acids: CASSEDRGTETQYF. The CDR3 bases are TGTGCCAGCAGTGAGGACAGGGGAACGGAGACCCAGTACTTC.

The table lists this clone with a few counts. V usage is TRBV21-1 and J usage is TRBJ1-4; the D segment call TRBD1 is taken from the table without a DNA check. TRBV21-1 is annotated as a pseudogene. This CDR3 comprises 15 residues. CDR3 amino acids: CASSPRQATNEKLFF. CDR3 sequence (DNA): TGTGCCAGCAGCCCACGACAGGCAACTAATGAAAAACTGTTTTTT.

The chain combines TRBV5-1 with TRBJ1-2; D gene uncertain. The V and J ends lost 0 bases and 0 bases respectively, with 15 bases between them. CDR3 size: 17 residues. Germline lookup yields CDR1 SGHRS and CDR2 YFSETQ. Here the CDR3 DNA reads TGCGCCAGCAGCTTGGCCCTTTCTCAGAATGCTAACTATGGCTACACCTTC. Its protein product is CASSLALSQNANYGYTF.

CDR3: CASSPLFVTGDSPLHF. CDR3 in DNA: TGTGCCAGCTCACCTTTGTTTGTTACAGGAGATTCACCCCTCCACTTT. The chain combines TRBV18 with TRBJ1-6; D may be TRBD1 (5 bases). The CDR3 has 16 amino acids. Germline V gene lookup returns CDR1 KGHSH and CDR2 LQKENI. Trimming took off 3 bases at V and 8 bases at J, with 17 bases between the two ends.

The chain joins TRBV4-3 to TRBJ1-2; a possible D gene is TRBD1 (5 bases). Trimming took off 0 bases at V and 4 bases at J, with 15 bases between the two ends. Germline CDR1 and CDR2: LGHNA and YSLEER. CDR3 length equals 16 residues. As DNA, the CDR3 is TGCGCCAGCAGCCAAGACTACCCGACAGAGTTCTATGGCTACACCTTC. This encodes CASSQDYPTEFYGYTF.

The chain links TRBV5-1 to TRBJ1-5; D gene uncertain. Between the trimmed V and J ends, which lost 0 bases and 1 base, there was a span of 5 bases. Germline V lookup: CDR1 SGHRS, CDR2 YFSETQ. The length of the CDR3 is 14 residues. In DNA form, the CDR3 reads TGCGCCAGCAGCTTGGAGAGCAGCAATCAGCCCCAGCATTTT. As protein: CASSLESSNQPQHF.

V is TRBV5-1 and J is TRBJ2-7; 12 positions match TRBD2. The CDR3 spans 15 residues. J gave up 4 bases and V 4 bases, and 6 bases lay outside the gene matches. Germline CDR1 SGHRS, CDR2 YFSETQ. The CDR3 sequence: CASSEGLAGPYEQYF. The CDR3 DNA sequence: TGCGCCAGCAGCGAAGGACTAGCGGGGCCATACGAGCAGTACTTC.

This clone was seen just once. The gene calls are TRBV3-1 (or the pseudogene TRBV3-2) and TRBJ2-5; 8 bases map to TRBD1. CDR3 size: 17 residues. V trimming: 2 bases; J trimming: 0 bases; junction bases outside the gene matches: 8. The germline V gene encodes CDR1 LGHDT and CDR2 YNNKEL (reference sequence). The CDR3 spells CASSQPRDRRYQETQYF. CDR3 sequence (DNA): TGTGCCAGCAGCCAACCACGGGACAGGCGGTACCAAGAGACCCAGTACTTC.

The DNA for the CDR3 is TGTGCCAGTAGTCCGACTGTCTACAATGAGCAGTTCTTC. This codes for CASSPTVYNEQFF. The gene calls are TRBV19 and TRBJ2-1; D is uncertain. The CDR3 spans 13 residues. In germline, CDR1 is LNHDA, CDR2 SQIVND (reference sequence). Trimming pared 5 bases from V and 3 bases from J, leaving 8 bases between.